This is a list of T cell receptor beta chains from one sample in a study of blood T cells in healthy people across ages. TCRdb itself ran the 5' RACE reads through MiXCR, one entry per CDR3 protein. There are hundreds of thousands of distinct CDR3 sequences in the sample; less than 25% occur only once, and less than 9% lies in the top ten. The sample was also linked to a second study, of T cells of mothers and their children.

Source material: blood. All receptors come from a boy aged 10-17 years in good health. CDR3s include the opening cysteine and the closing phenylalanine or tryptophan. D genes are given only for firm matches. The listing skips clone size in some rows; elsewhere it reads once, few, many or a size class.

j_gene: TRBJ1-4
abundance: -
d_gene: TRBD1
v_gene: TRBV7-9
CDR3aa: CASSSHLGTGSGEKLFF
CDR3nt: TGTGCCAGCAGCTCGCATTTAGGGACAGGGTCGGGTGAAAAACTGTTTTTT

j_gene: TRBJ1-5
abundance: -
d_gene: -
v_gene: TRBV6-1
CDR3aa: CASSEPYQPQHF
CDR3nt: TGTGCCAGCAGTGAGCCTTATCAGCCCCAGCATTTT

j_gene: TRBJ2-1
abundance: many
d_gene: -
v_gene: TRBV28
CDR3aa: CASSLENPGFNEQFF
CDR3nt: TGTGCCAGCAGTTTAGAAAATCCAGGCTTCAATGAGCAGTTCTTC

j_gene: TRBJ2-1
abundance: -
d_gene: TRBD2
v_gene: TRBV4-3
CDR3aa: CPSSQDVPSGASSSYNEQFF
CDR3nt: TGCCCCAGCAGCCAAGATGTTCCCAGCGGGGCGTCAAGCTCCTACAATGAGCAGTTCTTC

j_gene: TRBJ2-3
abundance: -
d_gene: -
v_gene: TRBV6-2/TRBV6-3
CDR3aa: CASSYEGLSPTDTQYF
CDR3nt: TGTGCCAGCAGTTACGAGGGACTGTCCCCCACAGATACGCAGTATTTT

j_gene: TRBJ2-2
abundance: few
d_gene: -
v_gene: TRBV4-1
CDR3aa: CASSQAGARTGELFF
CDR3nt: TGCGCCAGCAGCCAAGCCGGGGCGCGCACCGGGGAGCTGTTTTTT

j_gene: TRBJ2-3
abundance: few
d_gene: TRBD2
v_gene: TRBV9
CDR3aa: CASSVAMGLAGQQEDTQYF
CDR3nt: TGTGCCAGCAGCGTAGCTATGGGACTAGCGGGACAGCAGGAAGATACGCAGTATTTT

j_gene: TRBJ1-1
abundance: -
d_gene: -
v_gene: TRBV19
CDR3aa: CASSGGTVSAEAFF
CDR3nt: TGTGCCAGTAGTGGAGGGACCGTCAGCGCTGAAGCTTTCTTT

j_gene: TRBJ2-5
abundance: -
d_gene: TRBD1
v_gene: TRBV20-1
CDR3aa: CSAPPTGRETQYF
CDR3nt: TGCAGTGCCCCCCCGACAGGGCGGGAGACCCAGTACTTC

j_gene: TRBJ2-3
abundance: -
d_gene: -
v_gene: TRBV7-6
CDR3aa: CASGLATRKDTDTQYF
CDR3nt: TGTGCCAGCGGCTTAGCGACCCGAAAGGACACAGATACGCAGTATTTT

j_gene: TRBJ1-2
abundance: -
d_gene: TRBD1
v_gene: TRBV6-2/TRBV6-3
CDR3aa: CASSLTTGGGINYGYTF
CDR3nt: TGTGCCAGCAGCTTAACGACAGGGGGCGGAATCAACTATGGCTACACCTTC

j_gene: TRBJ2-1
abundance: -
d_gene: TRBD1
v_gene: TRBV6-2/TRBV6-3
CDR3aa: CASNYDTGEPYNEQFF
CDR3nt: TGTGCCAGCAATTACGATACAGGGGAACCCTACAATGAGCAGTTCTTC

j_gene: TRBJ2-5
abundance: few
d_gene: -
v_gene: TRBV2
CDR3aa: CASSGETDWRETQYF
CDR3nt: TGTGCCAGCAGTGGAGAGACGGATTGGAGGGAGACCCAGTACTTC

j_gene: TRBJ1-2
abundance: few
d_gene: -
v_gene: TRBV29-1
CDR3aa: CSVLTGYHGYTF
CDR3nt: TGCAGCGTCTTGACAGGCTACCATGGCTACACCTTC

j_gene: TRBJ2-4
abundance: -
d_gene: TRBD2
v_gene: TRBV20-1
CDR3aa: CSAIVAGAEAKNIQYF
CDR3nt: TGCAGTGCTATAGTAGCGGGAGCGGAGGCCAAAAACATTCAGTACTTC

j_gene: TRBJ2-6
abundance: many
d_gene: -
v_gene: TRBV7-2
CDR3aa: CASSWWGSSGANVLTF
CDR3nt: TGTGCCAGCAGCTGGTGGGGTAGCTCTGGGGCCAACGTCCTGACTTTC